A single T cell receptor beta chain is shown here with its context. Its antigen specificity is not known. There are no base qualities to consult, and no much larger clone falls within one base. Ficoll-Paque density gradient centrifugation was the method used to isolate PBMCs. The data originate from a study of T-cell memory formation after mild COVID-19 (dated by TCRdb to the early 2020s). About the study as a whole: TCR sequence clusters from the two donors were largely donor specific. T-cell clones expanding and contracting after mild COVID-19 in two donors were tracked by longitudinal TCRalpha and TCRbeta repertoire sequencing. Two young, previously healthy adult volunteers, one female and one male, were included in the cohort. On the study overall, not on this receptor specifically: Whether the second-wave clones peaking on day 37 were SARS-CoV-2 specific was not confirmed. Contracting CD4+ clones appeared mostly in the CM and EM memory subsets, whereas CD8+ clones were enriched in EMRA. Some responding clones were found in pre-infection memory, which suggests that pre-existing cross-reactive memory T cells took part in the SARS-CoV-2 response. Only two mild cases were covered by the study, and larger cohorts that include severe cases with pre-infection samples were considered necessary. From day 15 to 85, contracting clones showed balanced CD4/CD8 phenotypes, whereas a second wave of clones that expanded from day 15 to 37 leaned towards CD4+.

Data came from an Illumina NovaSeq 6000. Using 5'RACE with constant-segment primers, TCRalpha and TCRbeta cDNA libraries were constructed, with sample barcodes and unique molecular identifiers added in the process. Trizol reagent was used to extract RNA from every sample. Library amplification was performed in two PCR steps, and a second sample barcode and Illumina TruSeq adapters were introduced in the second step. Sequencing of the libraries was done on an Illumina NovaSeq, producing 2 x 150 bp paired-end reads. The paper's data handling went like this. With migec v1.2.7, reads were demultiplexed and then collapsed into UMI-guided consensus sequences. Using mixcr v2.1.11, UMI consensuses were aligned to TRA and TRB V and J templates and then assembled into clonotypes. Expanded or contracted clonotypes were those called significant by both edgeR and NoisET, with noise models trained on biological replicates. For edgeR calls, the cutoffs were a false discovery rate-adjusted p below 0.01 and a log2 fold-change threshold of 1. As an exploratory analysis of dynamics, max-normalized trajectories of the 1000 most abundant clonotypes were examined by PCA with hierarchical clustering. The CD4 or CD8 phenotype of responding clones was assigned using the separately sequenced CD4+ and CD8+ repertoires. TCRdb applied fastp at Q25 and MiXCR to the public reads, then kept only in-frame beta chains. Here each entry gathers all rows of one CDR3 protein and keeps the most common genes and DNA. TCRdb's processing, not the authors' own work, is the source of the V and J calls. This sample gives fewer than 140,000 distinct CDR3 sequences in total; around 15% of them show up just once. Approximately 28% of the sample goes to the ten largest clones.

From its cysteine to its phenylalanine, the CDR3 spans 16 amino acids. The DNA shown is the 48-base CDR3, in frame from base 1. The V end gives up 6 bases and the J end 0 bases, leaving 3 bases in the junction not matched to a gene. Via the germline V gene (reference sequence), CDR1 is LNHNV and CDR2 YYDKDF. The specimen sequenced was PBMCs or a T cell subset sorted from them (not recorded which). Recombination joined TRBV15 with TRBJ2-3; TRBD2 matches 13 bases in the middle. This TCR was sampled from an adult woman who had mild COVID-19 (a few samples of this study predate the infection). The sample titles of this study are shuffled in the database, so cell type and time point are left out; the donor was told from shared clones. The CDR3 protein: CATRRLAGGSTDTQYF. In nucleotides, the sequence is TGTGCCACCAGGCGACTAGCGGGGGGCAGCACAGATACGCAGTATTTT.